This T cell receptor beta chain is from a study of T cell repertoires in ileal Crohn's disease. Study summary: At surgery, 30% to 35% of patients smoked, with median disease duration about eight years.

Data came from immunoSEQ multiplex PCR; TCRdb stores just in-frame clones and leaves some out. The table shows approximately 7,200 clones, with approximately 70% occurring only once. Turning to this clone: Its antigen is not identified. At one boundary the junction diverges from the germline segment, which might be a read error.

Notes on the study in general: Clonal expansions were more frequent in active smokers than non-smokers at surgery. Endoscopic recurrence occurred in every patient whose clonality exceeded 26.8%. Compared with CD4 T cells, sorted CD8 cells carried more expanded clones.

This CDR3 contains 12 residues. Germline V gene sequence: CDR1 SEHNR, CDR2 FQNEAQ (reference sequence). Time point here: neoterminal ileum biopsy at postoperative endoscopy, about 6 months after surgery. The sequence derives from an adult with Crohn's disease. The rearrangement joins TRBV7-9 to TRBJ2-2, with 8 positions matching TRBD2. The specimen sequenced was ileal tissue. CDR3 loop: CGLLAATGELFF. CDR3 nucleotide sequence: TGCGGTCTACTAGCGGCAACCGGGGAGCTGTTTTTT.